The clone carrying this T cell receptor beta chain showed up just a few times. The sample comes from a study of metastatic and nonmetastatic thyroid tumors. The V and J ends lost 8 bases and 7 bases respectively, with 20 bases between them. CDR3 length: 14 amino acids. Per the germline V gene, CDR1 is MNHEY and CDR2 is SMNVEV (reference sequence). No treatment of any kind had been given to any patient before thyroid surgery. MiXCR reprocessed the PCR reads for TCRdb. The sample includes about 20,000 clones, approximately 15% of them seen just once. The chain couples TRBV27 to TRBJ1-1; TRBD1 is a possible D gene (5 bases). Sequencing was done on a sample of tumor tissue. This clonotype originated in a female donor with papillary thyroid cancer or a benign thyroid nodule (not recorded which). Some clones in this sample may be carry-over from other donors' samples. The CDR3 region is CASPPEGISIEAFF. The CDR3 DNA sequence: TGTGCCAGCCCCCCCGAGGGGATAAGCATTGAAGCTTTCTTT.